These 2 T cell receptor beta chains share one sample of origin, sequenced in a study of shared clonotypes between healthy human individuals. Here immunoSEQ multiplex PCR was the method, and the copy in TCRdb shows in-frame clones only, minus some. Of about 980,000 clones listed, less than 85% were seen once; the top ten hold over 1.3%. Source material: memory CD4+ T cells sorted from blood. The subset was: CD45RA-negative fraction. The source of these receptors is a man in his late teens or twenties in good health.

The CDR3 region is CASSPWAQSSYEQYF. In DNA, the CDR3 is TGTGCCAGCAGCCCATGGGCCCAGAGCTCCTACGAGCAGTACTTC. The gene calls are TRBV7-2 and TRBJ2-7; D ambiguous. Trimming stripped 5 bases from V and 0 bases from J, with 14 bases between. This CDR3 is 15 amino acids long. The germline CDR1 and CDR2 sequences are SGHTA and FQGNSA.

The CDR3 sequence is CASSSRLRGWETQYF. Written as DNA, the CDR3 is TGTGCCAGCAGCTCGAGACTTCGGGGGTGGGAGACCCAGTACTTC. This chain links TRBV11-2 with TRBJ2-5, with D maybe TRBD2 (6 bases). Trimming shortened V by 4 bases and J by 5 bases, and 17 bases separated the two germline ends. Germline V gene sequence: CDR1 SGHAT, CDR2 FQNNGV. This CDR3 has 15 residues.